These T cell receptor beta chains were read from a single sample in a study of identifying expanded T cells in peripheral blood. Produced via immunoSEQ multiplex PCR; TCRdb's table is partial and in-frame only. This sample has 90,000 or so clones; roughly 91% occur once, and the top ten carry 15% to 20%. The sequenced sample consisted of blood. These receptors were obtained from a person aged 18-70 years in good health. Both conserved end residues are part of each CDR3. The D gene is left open where the match is weak. Clone size, where shown, is once, few, many, or a class for clones that have expanded.

d_gene	abundance	v_gene	len	j_gene	CDR3nt	CDR3aa
TRBD2	NA	TRBV2	16	TRBJ2-1	TGTGCCAGCATAGCGGGGGCCTGGGCTTCCTACAATGAGCAGTTCTTC	CASIAGAWASYNEQFF
NA	NA	TRBV2	12	TRBJ2-5	TGTGCCAGCAGTGAAGGGGGTCGAGGCCAGTACTTC	CASSEGGRGQYF
NA	NA	TRBV23-1	15	TRBJ2-5	TGCGCCAGCAGTCAATCGGGGGGCCCAAAAGAGAAGTCGGACTTC	CASSQSGGPKEKSDF
TRBD1	once	TRBV30	13	TRBJ1-4	TGTGCCTGGAGTGAGACAGGGGGTATGAGGATTTTTTTT	CAWSETGGMRIFF
NA	few	TRBV28	13	TRBJ1-2	TGTGCCAGCCAATACAGCTCTAACTATGGCTACACCTTC	CASQYSSNYGYTF
NA	NA	TRBV6-5	15	TRBJ2-3	TGTGCCAGCAGTTACTCGATGAAAGGGGGACGTAGGCAGTATTTT	CASSYSMKGGRRQYF
NA	NA	TRBV7-2	13	TRBJ2-7	TGTGCCAGCAGCTACCCCAGCTCCTACGAGCAGTACTTC	CASSYPSSYEQYF
TRBD2	NA	TRBV19	19	TRBJ2-5	TGTGCCAGTAGTATAGGATCCCCCGGGACTAGCGCAGTGATAGAGACCCAGTACTTC	CASSIGSPGTSAVIETQYF
NA	once	TRBV11-3	16	TRBJ1-3	TGTGCCAGCAGTACCCCCAGATCACTCTCTGGAAACACCATATATTTT	CASSTPRSLSGNTIYF
TRBD2	many	TRBV6-4	15	TRBJ2-3	TGTGCCAGCAGTGGGACTAGCGGGGGGGCAGATACGCAGTATTTT	CASSGTSGGADTQYF
TRBD1	NA	TRBV28	14	TRBJ2-7	TGTGCCAGCAGTTCAGGACAGGGTACCTACGAGCAGTACTTC	CASSSGQGTYEQYF
NA	NA	TRBV6-5	13	TRBJ1-5	TGTGCCAGCAGCCGTGATAGCAATCAGCCCCAGCATTTT	CASSRDSNQPQHF
TRBD2	NA	TRBV7-8	15	TRBJ2-5	TGTGCCAGCAGCTTAGTTAGCGCGGGGGAAGAGACCCAGTACTTC	CASSLVSAGEETQYF
TRBD1	NA	TRBV7-9	15	TRBJ2-5	TGTGCCAGCAGCCTCGACAGGGGGCGGTGGGAGACCCAGTACTTC	CASSLDRGRWETQYF
TRBD1	NA	TRBV27	15	TRBJ1-1	TGTGCCAGCAGTTTTCGAACGGACAGGGTCACTGAAGCTTTCTTT	CASSFRTDRVTEAFF
TRBD2	NA	TRBV5-1	20	TRBJ2-3	TGCGCCAGCAGCCGCCACCCGGGGGCCCGGGTGGGCGGGGGGACAGATACGCAGTATTTT	CASSRHPGARVGGGTDTQYF
NA	few	TRBV28	16	TRBJ1-1	TGTGCCAGCAGGTTACCCGGAGGGATAGGAAGGACTGAAGCTTTCTTT	CASRLPGGIGRTEAFF
NA	NA	TRBV6-5	13	TRBJ1-2	TGTGCCAGCAGTCCGATAACAAACTATGGCTACACCTTC	CASSPITNYGYTF
TRBD1	NA	TRBV11-1	15	TRBJ1-1	TGTGCCAGCAGCCACAGGACAGGCAAGAACACTGAAGCTTTCTTT	CASSHRTGKNTEAFF
NA	NA	TRBV5-1	14	TRBJ1-6	TGCGCCAGCAGCTTGGCCCAGTTAGAATCACCCCTCCACTTT	CASSLAQLESPLHF
NA	NA	TRBV27	13	TRBJ1-2	TGTGCCAGCAGTTTGGGCGGGCGCGATGGCTACACCTTC	CASSLGGRDGYTF
NA	NA	TRBV28	14	TRBJ1-2	TGTGCCAGCACCCCAACGGGGAGTTTGGATGGCTACACCTTC	CASTPTGSLDGYTF
TRBD1	once	TRBV6-5	14	TRBJ2-5	TGTGCCAGCAGTATGGGACAGGGTGAGGAGACCCAGTACTTC	CASSMGQGEETQYF
TRBD1	NA	TRBV6-6	16	TRBJ1-2	TGTGCCAGCACCCCTTCGCTGGACAGGGTCACCGGTGGCTACACCTTC	CASTPSLDRVTGGYTF
NA	once	TRBV6-5	15	TRBJ1-5	TGTGCCAGCAGCCCCAGGCACGGGAGCAATCAGCCCCAGCATTTT	CASSPRHGSNQPQHF
NA	NA	TRBV5-4	12	TRBJ2-1	TGTGCCAGCAGCTTGATACGGGATGAGCAGTTCTTC	CASSLIRDEQFF
NA	NA	TRBV27	13	TRBJ2-7	TGTGCCAGCAGTTTAAATGTGGGGGACTCACAGTACTTC	CASSLNVGDSQYF
NA	NA	TRBV20-1	10	TRBJ2-3	TGCAGTGCTAGTACAGATACGCAGTATTTT	CSASTDTQYF
TRBD1	NA	TRBV7-9	18	TRBJ2-5	TGTGCCAGCAGTCACAATATCTTGGGGACAGGGTTTTTGGAGACCCAGTACTTC	CASSHNILGTGFLETQYF
TRBD1	NA	TRBV5-1	15	TRBJ2-5	TGCGCCAGCAGCGGGGGGACAGGGAATAGGGAGACCCAGTACTTC	CASSGGTGNRETQYF
NA	NA	TRBV7-8	15	TRBJ1-6	TGTGCCAGCAGCTTGGAGGCGCGCTCCCATTCACCCCTCCACTTT	CASSLEARSHSPLHF
NA	NA	TRBV29-1	14	TRBJ1-2	TGCAGCGTCGATGATGGGGTCAAACCTGGGGGCTACACCTTC	CSVDDGVKPGGYTF
NA	NA	TRBV2	14	TRBJ2-2	TGTGCCAGCAGTGACCAGGGTATTACCGGGGAGCTGTTTTTT	CASSDQGITGELFF
NA	NA	TRBV4-3	15	TRBJ2-5	TGCGCCAGCAGCCAAGAAGACAGGAGCCAAGAGACCCAGTACTTC	CASSQEDRSQETQYF
NA	few	TRBV27	11	TRBJ2-7	TGTGCCAGCAGTTTTGGGTACGAGCAGTACTTC	CASSFGYEQYF
NA	NA	TRBV28	13	TRBJ1-5	TGTGCCAGCACCCGGACCCCCGGAGGGCCCCAGCATTTT	CASTRTPGGPQHF
NA	NA	TRBV5-1	16	TRBJ1-1	TGCGCCAGCAGCCCCCCGATAAGCGGAATGAACACTGAAGCTTTCTTT	CASSPPISGMNTEAFF
NA	NA	TRBV7-2	13	TRBJ1-3	TGTGCCAGCAGCGACAACAGGGGAAACACCATATATTTT	CASSDNRGNTIYF
NA	once	TRBV18	15	TRBJ1-2	TGTGCCAGCTCCCCCGCGGCAGGGGTTGAGTATGGCTACACCTTC	CASSPAAGVEYGYTF
TRBD2	NA	TRBV19	16	TRBJ2-2	TGTGCCAGTAGTACCTACCGACTAGCGGGGTCGGGGGAGCTGTTTTTT	CASSTYRLAGSGELFF
NA	NA	TRBV6-4	13	TRBJ2-2	TGTGCCAGCAGTGACGAACTAGACGGGGAGCTGTTTTTT	CASSDELDGELFF
NA	NA	TRBV6-5	15	TRBJ1-5	TGTGCCAGCAGTACGCGGCCCAGAAGCAATCAGCCCCAGCATTTT	CASSTRPRSNQPQHF
NA	NA	TRBV28	11	TRBJ1-2	TGTGCCAGCAGTTCCCTATATGGCTACACCTTC	CASSSLYGYTF
NA	NA	TRBV4-1	16	TRBJ2-4	TGCGCCAGCAGTCTCGGACTGCAACTAGCCAAAAACATTCAGTACTTC	CASSLGLQLAKNIQYF
NA	NA	TRBV28	15	TRBJ2-7	TGTGCCAGCAGTTCCGACAGCCATGGCTCCTACGAGCAGTACTTC	CASSSDSHGSYEQYF